A single sample gave rise to the 26 T cell receptor beta chains below, sequenced in a study of CD8 T cells in Susac syndrome. An input of about 0.45 to 1 ug of RNA was subjected to reverse transcription using random hexamers. TCRdb re-derived calls from the immunoSEQ multiplex PCR reads in MiXCR, one entry per CDR3 protein. This sample has roughly 190,000 distinct CDR3 sequences; 90% to 95% occur once, and the top ten carry around 0.096%. Sequences were obtained from CD4+ T cells from PBMCs. These receptors were taken from a human donor in good health.

The chain employs TRBV24-1 and TRBJ2-5; the match to TRBD2 covers 7 bases. Germline V gene lookup returns CDR1 KGHDR and CDR2 SFDVKD. The V gene end was trimmed by 12 bases and the J gene end by 5 bases; junction bases not matched to a gene: 14. The CDR3 spans 14 residues. This chain's CDR3 is CASQGAGPAETQYF. The CDR3 region has the DNA TGTGCCTCCCAAGGAGCGGGACCGGCGGAGACCCAGTACTTC.

V and J are TRBV7-9 and TRBJ1-6, with 9 nucleotides matching TRBD1. Per the germline V gene, CDR1 is SEHNR and CDR2 is FQNEAQ (reference sequence). The CDR3 contains 15 residues. V gave up 10 bases and J gave up 10 bases; unmatched junction bases: 14. The CDR3 DNA is TGTGCCACCCCGACGCGACAGGGGGGAGGCTCACCCCTCCACTTT. Amino acids: CATPTRQGGGSPLHF.

The rearrangement uses TRBV19 and TRBJ1-6, with 7 bases matching TRBD1. V was clipped by 9 bases and J by 7 bases; unmatched bases: 6. This CDR3 is 13 amino acids long. Germline V gives CDR1 LNHDA, CDR2 SQIVND (reference sequence). CDR3 loop: CASQGVLNSPLHF. As DNA, the CDR3 is TGTGCCAGCCAGGGGGTTCTAAATTCACCCCTCCACTTT.

V is TRBV9 and J is TRBJ2-1; D perhaps matches TRBD1 (8 bases). This CDR3 has 14 amino acids. Per germline, CDR1 SGDLS and CDR2 YYNGEE. Trimming removed 4 bases at V and 10 bases at J, with 18 bases between. This CDR3 reads CASSTGGAPHEQFF. CDR3 DNA: TGTGCCAGCAGCACAGGGGGGGCCCCACACGAGCAGTTCTTC.

The chain carries TRBV27 and TRBJ2-7; D not certain. V dropped 5 bases and J dropped 4 bases, with 15 bases sitting between them. From germline, CDR1 is MNHEY and CDR2 SMNVEV (reference sequence). This CDR3 is built from 14 residues. CDR3 in amino acids: CASSPLSQVYEQYV. The CDR3 DNA follows: TGTGCCAGCAGTCCCCTCTCCCAGGTTTACGAGCAGTACGTC.

The chain has TRBV6-5 and TRBJ1-1; no clear D gene. The germline V gene has CDR1 MNHEY and CDR2 SVGAGI. The CDR3 loop spans 14 amino acids. Trimming shortened V by 2 bases and J by 0 bases, and 7 bases separated the two germline ends. The CDR3 loop reads CASSYGAMNTEAFF. The CDR3 DNA follows: TGTGCCAGCAGTTACGGTGCCATGAACACTGAAGCTTTCTTT.

V gene TRBV9 combines with J gene TRBJ2-1; D is unresolved. Germline CDR1 and CDR2: SGDLS and YYNGEE. The CDR3 is made up of 15 amino acids. V lost 1 base and J 4 bases, leaving 12 bases between the germline ends. The CDR3 region has the DNA TGTGCCAGCAGCGTACGGTTATCCGGGTACAATGAGCAGTTCTTC. Translating it yields CASSVRLSGYNEQFF.

The J gene is TRBJ2-4, the V gene TRBV28; the match to TRBD1 covers 7 bases. V dropped 6 bases and J dropped 0; count of bases not matched to a gene: 8. The CDR3 totals 16 residues. From germline, CDR1 is MDHEN and CDR2 SYDVKM. CDR3 loop: CASRDGDRLAKNIQYF. DNA for the CDR3: TGTGCCAGCAGGGACGGGGACAGACTAGCCAAAAACATTCAGTACTTC.

The chain is built from TRBV20-1 and TRBJ1-1; D is uncertain. Trimming left V 5 bases short and J 9 bases short, with 10 bases between. This CDR3 comprises 10 residues. Germline V lookup: CDR1 DFQATT, CDR2 SNEGSKA (reference sequence). CDR3 loop: CSAPQSKAFF. DNA of the CDR3: TGCAGTGCTCCCCAATCTAAAGCTTTCTTT.

The genes are TRBV6-2 or TRBV6-3 and TRBJ1-2; D call uncertain. The CDR3 is made up of 16 amino acids. CDR1 and CDR2 (germline): MNHEY, SVGEGT. V lost 3 bases and J lost 7, with 21 bases in between. This CDR3 reads CASSYGFGTAGGGYTF. The CDR3 DNA follows: TGTGCCAGCAGTTATGGTTTTGGAACTGCCGGTGGTGGCTACACCTTC.

The chain recombines TRBV19 with TRBJ2-3; TRBD1 matches at 8 bases. Trimming at V came to 4 bases and at J to 6 bases, leaving 3 bases not matched to a gene. CDR1 is LNHDA, CDR2 SQIVND, per germline (reference sequence). This CDR3 comprises 13 residues. This CDR3 reads CASSRQGADTQYF. CDR3 DNA sequence: TGTGCCAGTAGTAGGCAGGGGGCGGATACGCAGTATTTT.

This clonotype was recorded once. This chain connects TRBV28 to TRBJ1-2; D ambiguous. There are 13 residues in the CDR3. Deletions cut 6 bases from V and 8 bases from J, with 16 bases between. Germline-derived CDR1 and CDR2 are MDHEN and SYDVKM. The CDR3 DNA follows: TGTGCCAGCAGAACGGACGGGGTGGGAGGCTACACCTTC. It yields the protein CASRTDGVGGYTF.

The chain employs TRBV19 and TRBJ2-2, with 7 bases lining up with TRBD1. This CDR3 region has 14 residues. The V segment lost 6 bases and the J segment 4 bases; nucleotides outside the gene matches: 5. The germline V gene encodes CDR1 LNHDA and CDR2 SQIVND (reference sequence). This CDR3 reads CASRPQGSTGELFF. CDR3 DNA sequence: TGTGCCAGTAGGCCACAGGGGAGCACCGGGGAGCTGTTTTTT.

V gene TRBV3-1 combines with J gene TRBJ1-2; 9 bases are shared with TRBD1. The germline V gene has CDR1 LGHDT and CDR2 YNNKEL (reference sequence). This CDR3 region has 13 residues. V shed 2 bases, J shed 9 bases, and the junction held 4 bases outside the gene matches. The CDR3 nucleotides are TGTGCCAGCAGCCAACGGGACAGGGCTAGCTACACCTTC. Protein sequence: CASSQRDRASYTF.

The chain carries TRBV2 and TRBJ2-4; the D is unclear. Trimming removed 3 bases from V and 0 bases from J, with 15 bases in between. CDR1 is SNHLY, CDR2 FYNNEI, per germline. The CDR3 is 17 amino acids. The CDR3 region has the DNA TGTGCCAGCAGTGAGTTTCCCGGTATCGGAGCCAAAAACATTCAGTACTTC. This codes for CASSEFPGIGAKNIQYF.

The chain carries TRBV13 and TRBJ2-3; no definite D call. The CDR3 has 15 amino acids. The V gene lost 1 base and the J gene lost 8 bases, with 16 bases spanning the gap. Germline V gene sequence: CDR1 PRHDT, CDR2 FYEKMQ (reference sequence). CDR3 residues: CASSLESAVYRTQYF. CDR3 bases: TGTGCCAGCAGCTTAGAGTCGGCAGTGTATCGTACGCAGTATTTT. Based on the CDR3 plus reference TRBV13 and TRBJ2-3, the full variable domain is AAGVIQSPRHLIKEKRETATLKCYPIPRHDTVYWYQQGPGQDPQFLISFYEKMQSDKGSIPDRFSAQQFSDYHSELNMSSLELGDSALYFCASSLESAVYRTQYFGPGTRLTVL.

The rearrangement links TRBV9 to TRBJ2-3; TRBD2 matches 9 bases. V shed 3 bases, J shed 4 bases, and the junction held 9 bases outside the gene matches. This CDR3 spans 16 amino acids. Germline V gene sequence: CDR1 SGDLS, CDR2 YYNGEE. The CDR3, as DNA: TGTGCCAGCAGCGGCCCCAGCGGGGGGCCTTCAGATACGCAGTATTTT. As protein: CASSGPSGGPSDTQYF.

The rearrangement joins TRBV5-1 to TRBJ2-5, with no clear D. The germline gives CDR1 SGHRS, CDR2 YFSETQ. The CDR3 has 16 amino acids. V was clipped by 0 bases and J by 4 bases, with 16 bases between them. CDR3 protein: CASSLVLRQQGETQYF. As DNA, the CDR3 is TGCGCCAGCAGCTTGGTCCTTCGGCAACAAGGAGAGACCCAGTACTTC.

The chain carries TRBV5-1 and TRBJ2-5, with D maybe TRBD2 (6 bases). Germline CDR1 and CDR2: SGHRS and YFSETQ. This CDR3 contains 16 residues. Trimming took 7 bases from V and 5 from J, leaving 24 bases between them. CDR3 bases: TGCGCCAGCGGTTTTAGTATGGACCCGGGGGTCGAGACCCAGTACTTC. Its protein is CASGFSMDPGVETQYF.

The V and J genes are TRBV6-2 or TRBV6-3 and TRBJ2-1, with D perhaps matching TRBD2 (5 bases). V gave up 6 bases and J gave up 7 bases, with 10 bases separating them. CDR3 length: 12 residues. CDR1 is MNHEY and CDR2 is SVGEGT in the germline V gene. The CDR3 DNA follows: TGTGCCAGCAGCCGTACGGGGAATGAGCAGTTCTTC. This codes for CASSRTGNEQFF.

The chain joins TRBV3-1 to TRBJ2-1; TRBD2 matches at 12 bases. The germline V gene has CDR1 LGHDT and CDR2 YNNKEL (reference sequence). With 4 bases clipped from V and 9 bases from J, the junction kept 7 bases outside the gene matches. CDR3 length: 15 residues. CDR3 DNA sequence: TGTGCCAGCAGCCTATCTAAGACTAGCGGGGGTGAGCAGTTCTTC. It codes for CASSLSKTSGGEQFF.

Concerning this clonotype: Its ends do not fully match the called genes, so a read error is possible. The chain combines TRBV29-1 with TRBJ2-2, with D perhaps being TRBD1 or TRBD2 (7 bases each). Germline CDR1 reads SQVTM; CDR2 reads ANQGSEA. This CDR3 is built from 15 residues. CDR3 sequence (DNA): TGCAGCGTTGGAAGGGAGGGGGCGAAGACCGGGGAGCTGTTTTTT. It translates to CSVGREGAKTGELFF.

This chain uses TRBV6-5 with TRBJ2-2; a weak D match, TRBD2 (6 bases). The V end lost 4 bases, the J end lost 7 bases, and 13 bases lay between the germline ends. Germline values: CDR1 MNHEY, CDR2 SVGAGI. This CDR3 is 14 amino acids long. The CDR3 nucleotides are TGTGCCAGCAGTTTTGGACTAAGGAACGGGGAGCTGTTTTTT. Amino acid sequence: CASSFGLRNGELFF.

The chain has TRBV5-1 and TRBJ1-2, with D possibly being TRBD1 (6 bases). Germline CDR1 is SGHRS and CDR2 is YFSETQ. V was shortened by 4 bases and J by 4 bases, with 14 bases between the two germline ends. The CDR3 is 14 amino acids. CDR3 protein: CASSQTGAPYGYTF. The DNA for the CDR3 is TGCGCCAGCAGCCAGACGGGGGCCCCCTATGGCTACACCTTC.

V gene TRBV15 combines with J gene TRBJ1-2; D is unresolved. The CDR3 loop spans 13 amino acids. The germline CDR1 and CDR2 sequences are LNHNV and YYDKDF (reference sequence). The V end lost 3 bases, the J end lost 7 bases, and 12 bases lay between the germline ends. CDR3 sequence reads: CATSSGAPGGYTF. The DNA for the CDR3 is TGTGCCACCAGCAGCGGAGCCCCGGGTGGCTACACCTTC.

Comments on this clonotype: Because the CDR3's place on the DNA is in doubt, the DNA is left out and the CDR3 is given as listed by TCRdb. The genes are TRBV7-5 and TRBJ2-3; the table's D call, TRBD1, was not checked against the DNA. TRBV7-5 is a known pseudogene. The CDR3 spans 19 residues, counting both ends. The CDR3 reads CISVPEASGGGRRTDTQYF.